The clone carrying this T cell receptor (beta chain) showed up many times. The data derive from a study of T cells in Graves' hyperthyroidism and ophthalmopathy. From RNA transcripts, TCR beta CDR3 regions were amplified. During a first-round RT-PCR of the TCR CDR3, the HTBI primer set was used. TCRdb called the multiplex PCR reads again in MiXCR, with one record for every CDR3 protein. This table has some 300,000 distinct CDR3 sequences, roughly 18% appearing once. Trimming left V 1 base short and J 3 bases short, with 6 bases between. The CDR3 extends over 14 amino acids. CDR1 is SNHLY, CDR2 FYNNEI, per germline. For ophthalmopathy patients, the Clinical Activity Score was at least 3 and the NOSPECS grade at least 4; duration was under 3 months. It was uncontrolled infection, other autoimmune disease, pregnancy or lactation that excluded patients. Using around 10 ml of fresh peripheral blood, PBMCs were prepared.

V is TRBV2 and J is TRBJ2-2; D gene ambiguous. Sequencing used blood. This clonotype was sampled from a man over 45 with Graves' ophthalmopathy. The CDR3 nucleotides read TGTGCCAGCAGTGAAGGCAGGTACACCGGGGAGCTGTTTTTT. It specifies CASSEGRYTGELFF.